This T cell receptor (beta chain) was captured in a study of blood T cell repertoires in COVID-19. Study-level background: Sample material is recorded as cDNA or gDNA derived from T cells, B-cell-depleted T cells, or PBMCs.

Generated by immunoSEQ multiplex PCR, the TCRdb table keeps only in-frame clones and is missing some. The sample lists around 360,000 clones, about 87% seen once, with 10% in the top ten. This clone was counted once. Seattle's cohort entered during active infection and was followed longitudinally. V gave up 0 bases and J gave up 3 bases; unmatched junction bases: 3. Germline CDR1 and CDR2: SGHTA and FQGNSA. This CDR3 comprises 15 residues. The sequence came from a woman aged 25-40 years with COVID-19, enrolled during active disease. This chain uses TRBV7-2 with TRBJ2-7; 9 nucleotides line up with TRBD2. The sequenced material came from peripheral blood. The DNA of the CDR3 is TGTGCCAGCAGCTTAGCGGGGACTAGCTACTACGAGCAGTACTTC. Residues: CASSLAGTSYYEQYF. The variable domain in full, with the rest retrieved from reference TRBV7-2 and TRBJ2-7, is GAGVSQSPSNKVTEKGKDVELRCDPISGHTALYWYRQSLGQGLEFLIYFQGNSAPDKSGLPSDRFSAERTGGSVSTLTIQRTQQEDSAVYLCASSLAGTSYYEQYFGPGTRLTVT.